This TCR beta chain stems from a study of shared clonotypes between healthy human individuals. Donors had no recently reported acute infections or vaccinations and were HIV-negative. Sorted subsets were amplified in replicate PCRs using 200 ng DNA, around 30,000 T cell genomes. This table comes from immunoSEQ multiplex PCR, and its TCRdb copy is limited to in-frame clones, with some not included. The sample lists about 1.5 million clones, about 96% occurring once. Trimming took 2 bases from V and 7 from J, leaving 17 bases between them. CDR3 size: 16 residues. CDR1 MNHEY and CDR2 SVGAGI come from the germline V gene.

The specimen sequenced was naive CD4+ T cells sorted from blood. The subset here: CD45RA+ positively selected. This clonotype originated in a young man in good health. The V call is TRBV6-5, the J call TRBJ1-4; the D is unclear. The CDR3, as DNA: TGTGCCAGCAGTTACAGGGCGACCAGTGAATTTGAAAAACTGTTTTTT. It encodes CASSYRATSEFEKLFF.